The following is a TCR beta chain sequence with its context. What it binds is unknown. The CDR3 consists of 12 residues. The V gene lost 0 bases and the J gene lost 18 bases, with 12 bases spanning the gap. The germline V gene encodes CDR1 MNHEY and CDR2 SVGAGI. TCRdb re-called the 5' RACE reads through MiXCR, storing one row per CDR3 protein. Altogether 260,000 or so distinct CDR3 sequences are present, roughly 7.5% being singletons, with the ten largest covering approximately 5.4%. The data stem from a study of identical twins. General observations from the study: Out-of-frame sharing of TCR alpha in monozygotic twins was underestimated by models. Not following the same donors, the study drew its conclusions from cross-sectional statistical analysis.

The sample was also linked to a second study, of yellow fever vaccine responses in identical twins.

This TCR came from a young woman in good health. Sequenced material: CD8+ T cells sorted from blood. The chain recombines TRBV6-5 with TRBJ1-6; the D gene is possibly TRBD1 (5 bases). CDR3 coding DNA: TGTGCCAGCAGTTACTCGGGACCCCCGGACCACTTT. This encodes CASSYSGPPDHF.